This T cell receptor beta chain derives from a study of memory CD4+ T cells and cytomegalovirus serostatus. Overall study findings and caveats: A US-trained random forest predicted CMV serostatus with median AUC around 0.91.

Single viable CD3+CD4+CD8-CD45RO+ cells were sorted as the memory CD4+ T cells. Total CD4+ T cells were enriched by CD4 positive selection. The V gene lost 4 bases and the J gene lost 6 bases, with 11 bases spanning the gap. The CDR3 is made up of 13 amino acids. CDR1 SGHRS and CDR2 YFSETQ come from the germline V gene. A note on this clone: Antigen specificity is unknown.

Original handling: Out-of-frame sequences were removed, leaving 2 million to 2.5 million distinct TCRbeta sequences. Only in-frame clones appear in the TCRdb table, and some are missing; sequencing was by immunoSEQ multiplex PCR. V and J calls and clone size are those listed in that table; D and trimming were worked out from the DNA. In the table there are roughly 67,000 clones, 70% to 80% of which are singletons. The chain combines TRBV5-1 with TRBJ1-5; TRBD1 is a possible D gene (5 bases). The sequenced material came from memory CD4+ T cells from blood. This receptor was taken from an adult in good health and CMV-seropositive. This CDR3 reads CASSRDGSQPQHF. The CDR3 region has the DNA TGCGCCAGCAGCCGGGACGGGAGTCAGCCCCAGCATTTT. The full variable domain, completed using reference TRBV5-1 and TRBJ1-5, is KAGVTQTPRYLIKTRGQQVTLSCSPISGHRSVSWYQQTPGQGLQFLFEYFSETQRNKGNFPGRFSGRQFSNSRSEMNVSTLELGDSALYLCASSRDGSQPQHFGDGTRLSIL.